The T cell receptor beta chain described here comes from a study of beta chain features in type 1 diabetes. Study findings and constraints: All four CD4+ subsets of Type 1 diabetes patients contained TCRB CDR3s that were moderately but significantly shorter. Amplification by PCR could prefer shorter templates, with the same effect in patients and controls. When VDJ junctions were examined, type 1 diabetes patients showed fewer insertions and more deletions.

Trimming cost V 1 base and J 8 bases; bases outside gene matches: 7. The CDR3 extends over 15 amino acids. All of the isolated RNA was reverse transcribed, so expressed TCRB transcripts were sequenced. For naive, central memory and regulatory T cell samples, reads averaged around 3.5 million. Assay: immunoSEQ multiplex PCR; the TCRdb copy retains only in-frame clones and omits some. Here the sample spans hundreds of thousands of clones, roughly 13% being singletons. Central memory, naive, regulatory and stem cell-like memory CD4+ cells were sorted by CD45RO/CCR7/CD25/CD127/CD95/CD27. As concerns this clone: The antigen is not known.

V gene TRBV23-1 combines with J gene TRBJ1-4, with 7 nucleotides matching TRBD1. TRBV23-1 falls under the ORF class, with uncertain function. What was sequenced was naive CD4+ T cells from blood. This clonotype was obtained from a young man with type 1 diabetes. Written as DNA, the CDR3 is TGCGCCAGCAGTCAATGGCAGGGGGAAAAGGAAAAACTGTTTTTT. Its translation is CASSQWQGEKEKLFF.